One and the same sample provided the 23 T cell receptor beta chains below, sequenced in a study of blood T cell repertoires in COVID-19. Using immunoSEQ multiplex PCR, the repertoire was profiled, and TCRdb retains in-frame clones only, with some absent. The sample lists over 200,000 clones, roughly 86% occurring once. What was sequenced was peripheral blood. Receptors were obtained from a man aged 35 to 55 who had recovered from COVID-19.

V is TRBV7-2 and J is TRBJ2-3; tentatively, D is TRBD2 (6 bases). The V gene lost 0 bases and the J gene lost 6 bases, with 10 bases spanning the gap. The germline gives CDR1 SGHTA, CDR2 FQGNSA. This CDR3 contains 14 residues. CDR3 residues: CASSLASGPDTQYF. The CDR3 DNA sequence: TGTGCCAGCAGCTTAGCAAGCGGGCCGGATACGCAGTATTTT.

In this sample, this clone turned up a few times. The CDR3 sequence: CASSQDLTAREAFF. CDR3 in DNA: TGTGCCAGCAGCCAAGATTTAACCGCCAGAGAAGCTTTCTTT. The chain is built from TRBV14 and TRBJ1-1; D gene ambiguous. CDR1 and CDR2 (germline): SGHDN, FVKESK. Trimming took 0 bases from V and 8 from J, leaving 13 bases between them. The length of the CDR3 is 14 residues.

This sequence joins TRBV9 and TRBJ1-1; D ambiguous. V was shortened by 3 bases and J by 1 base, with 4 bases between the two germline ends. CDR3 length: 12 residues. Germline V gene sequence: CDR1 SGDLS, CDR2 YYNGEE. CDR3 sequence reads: CASSAKNTEAFF. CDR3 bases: TGTGCCAGCAGCGCCAAGAACACTGAAGCTTTCTTT.

This chain's CDR3 is CASSRGLARSYEQYF. The CDR3 coding sequence is TGTGCCAGCAGCCGGGGACTAGCGAGATCCTACGAGCAGTACTTC. The chain uses TRBV14 and TRBJ2-7; 10 nucleotides line up with TRBD2. The CDR3 has 15 residues. Germline V gives CDR1 SGHDN, CDR2 FVKESK. V shed 4 bases, J shed 1 base, and the junction held 4 bases outside the gene matches.

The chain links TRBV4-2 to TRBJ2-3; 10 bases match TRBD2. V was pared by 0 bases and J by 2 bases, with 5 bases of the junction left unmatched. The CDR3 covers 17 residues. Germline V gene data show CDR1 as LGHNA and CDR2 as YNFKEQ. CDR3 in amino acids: CASSQDGLAAVTDTQYF. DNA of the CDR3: TGTGCCAGCAGCCAAGACGGACTAGCGGCAGTCACAGATACGCAGTATTTT.

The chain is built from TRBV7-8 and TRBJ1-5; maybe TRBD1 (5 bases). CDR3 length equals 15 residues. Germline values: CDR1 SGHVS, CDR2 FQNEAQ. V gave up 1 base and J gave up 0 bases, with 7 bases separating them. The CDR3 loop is CASSLGTSSNQPQHF. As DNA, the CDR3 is TGTGCCAGCAGCTTAGGGACATCTAGCAATCAGCCCCAGCATTTT.

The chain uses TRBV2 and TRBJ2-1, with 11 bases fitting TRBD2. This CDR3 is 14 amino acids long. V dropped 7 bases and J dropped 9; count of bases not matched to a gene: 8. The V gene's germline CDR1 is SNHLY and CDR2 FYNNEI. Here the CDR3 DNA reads TGTGCCAGCACTATACTAGCGGGAGAAGGTGAGCAGTTCTTC. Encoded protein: CASTILAGEGEQFF. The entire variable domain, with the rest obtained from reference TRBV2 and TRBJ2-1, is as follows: EPEVTQTPSHQVTQMGQEVILRCVPISNHLYFYWYRQILGQKVEFLVSFYNNEISEKSEIFDDQFSVERPDGSNFTLKIRSTKLEDSAMYFCASTILAGEGEQFFGPGTRLTVL.

The CDR3 is CASSLGASRYEQFF. The CDR3 bases are TGTGCCAGCAGCTTAGGGGCCAGCCGGTATGAGCAGTTCTTC. The chain joins TRBV7-2 to TRBJ2-1, with D uncertain. CDR3 size: 14 residues. Trimming stripped 1 base from V and 8 bases from J, with 12 bases between. From germline, CDR1 is SGHTA and CDR2 FQGNSA.

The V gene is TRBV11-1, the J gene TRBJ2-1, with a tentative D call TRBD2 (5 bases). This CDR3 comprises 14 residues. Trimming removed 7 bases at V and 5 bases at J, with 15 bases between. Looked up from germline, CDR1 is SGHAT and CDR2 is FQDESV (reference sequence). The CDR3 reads CASTKDWIDNEQFF. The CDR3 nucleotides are TGTGCCAGCACCAAGGACTGGATAGACAATGAGCAGTTCTTC.

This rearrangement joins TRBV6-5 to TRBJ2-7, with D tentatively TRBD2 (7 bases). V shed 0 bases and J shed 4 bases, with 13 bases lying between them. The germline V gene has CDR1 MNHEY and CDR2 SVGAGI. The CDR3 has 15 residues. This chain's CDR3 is CASSYSSGGGYEQYF. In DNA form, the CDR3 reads TGTGCCAGCAGTTACTCGTCGGGGGGCGGGTACGAGCAGTACTTC.

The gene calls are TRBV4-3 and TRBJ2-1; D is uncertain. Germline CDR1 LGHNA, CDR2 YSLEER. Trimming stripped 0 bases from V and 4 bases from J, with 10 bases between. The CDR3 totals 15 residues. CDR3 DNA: TGCGCCAGCAGCCAAGATGACACACCATACAATGAGCAGTTCTTC. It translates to CASSQDDTPYNEQFF.

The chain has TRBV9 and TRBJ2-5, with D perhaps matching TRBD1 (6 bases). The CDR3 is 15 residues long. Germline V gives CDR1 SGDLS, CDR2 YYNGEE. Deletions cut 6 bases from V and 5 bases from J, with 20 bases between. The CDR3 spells CASTYDLGGGETQYF. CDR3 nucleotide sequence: TGTGCCAGCACCTATGACCTAGGGGGTGGTGAGACCCAGTACTTC.

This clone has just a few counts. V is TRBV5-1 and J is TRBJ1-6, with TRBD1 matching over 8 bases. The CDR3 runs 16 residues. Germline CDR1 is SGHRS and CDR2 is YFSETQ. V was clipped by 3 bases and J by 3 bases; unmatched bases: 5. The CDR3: CASSSRQGSYNSPLHF. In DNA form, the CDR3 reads TGCGCCAGCAGCTCCAGACAGGGGAGCTATAATTCACCCCTCCACTTT.

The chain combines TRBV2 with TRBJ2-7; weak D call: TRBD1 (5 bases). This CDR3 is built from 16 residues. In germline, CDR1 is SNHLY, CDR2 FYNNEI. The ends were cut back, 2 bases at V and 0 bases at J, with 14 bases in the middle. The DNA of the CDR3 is TGTGCCAGCAGTGAAACAAGGGGCCGGAGCTCCTACGAGCAGTACTTC. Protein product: CASSETRGRSSYEQYF. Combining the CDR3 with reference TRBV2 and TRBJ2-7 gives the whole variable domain EPEVTQTPSHQVTQMGQEVILRCVPISNHLYFYWYRQILGQKVEFLVSFYNNEISEKSEIFDDQFSVERPDGSNFTLKIRSTKLEDSAMYFCASSETRGRSSYEQYFGPGTRLTVT.

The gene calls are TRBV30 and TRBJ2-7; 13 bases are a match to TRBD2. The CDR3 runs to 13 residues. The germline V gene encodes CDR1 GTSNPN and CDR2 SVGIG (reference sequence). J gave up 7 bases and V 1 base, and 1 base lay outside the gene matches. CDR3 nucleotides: TGTGCCTGGAGTGCGGGACTAGCGGGGGAGCAGTACTTC. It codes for CAWSAGLAGEQYF.

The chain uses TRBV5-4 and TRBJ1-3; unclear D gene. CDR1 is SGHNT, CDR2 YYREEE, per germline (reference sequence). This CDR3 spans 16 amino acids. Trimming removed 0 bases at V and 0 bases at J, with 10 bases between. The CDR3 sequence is CASSLGARSSGNTIYF. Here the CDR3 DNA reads TGTGCCAGCAGCTTGGGGGCACGTAGCTCTGGAAACACCATATATTTT. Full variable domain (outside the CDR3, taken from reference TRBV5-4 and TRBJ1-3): ETGVTQSPTHLIKTRGQQVTLRCSSQSGHNTVSWYQQALGQGPQFIFQYYREEENGRGNFPPRFSGLQFPNYSSELNVNALELDDSALYLCASSLGARSSGNTIYFGEGSWLTVV.

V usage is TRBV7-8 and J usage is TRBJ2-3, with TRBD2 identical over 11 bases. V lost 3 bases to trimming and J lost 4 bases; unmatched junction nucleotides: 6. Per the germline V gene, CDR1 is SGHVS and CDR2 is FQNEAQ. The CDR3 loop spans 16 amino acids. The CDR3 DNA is TGTGCCAGCAGCTTTCTTGGGACTAGCGGATCAGATACGCAGTATTTT. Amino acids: CASSFLGTSGSDTQYF.

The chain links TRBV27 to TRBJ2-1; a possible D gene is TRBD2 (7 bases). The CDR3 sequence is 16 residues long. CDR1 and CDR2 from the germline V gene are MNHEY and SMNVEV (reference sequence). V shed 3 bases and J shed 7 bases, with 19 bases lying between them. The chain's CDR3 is CASSFYPGGLGNEQFF. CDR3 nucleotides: TGTGCCAGCAGTTTCTATCCGGGGGGCCTTGGGAATGAGCAGTTCTTC.

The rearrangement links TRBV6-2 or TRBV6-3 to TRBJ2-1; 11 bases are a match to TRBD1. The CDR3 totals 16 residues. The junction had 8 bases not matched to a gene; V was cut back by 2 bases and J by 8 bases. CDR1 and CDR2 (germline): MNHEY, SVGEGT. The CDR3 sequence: CASSYRDRGFLYEQFF. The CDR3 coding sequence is TGTGCCAGCAGTTACAGGGACAGGGGGTTTTTATATGAGCAGTTCTTC.

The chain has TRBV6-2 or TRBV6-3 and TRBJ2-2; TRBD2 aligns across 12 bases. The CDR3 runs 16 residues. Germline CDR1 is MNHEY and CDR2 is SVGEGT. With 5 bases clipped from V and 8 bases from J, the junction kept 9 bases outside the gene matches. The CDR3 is CASSPRTSGTWGELFF. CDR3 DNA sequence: TGTGCCAGCAGTCCCCGGACTAGCGGGACGTGGGGGGAGCTGTTTTTT.

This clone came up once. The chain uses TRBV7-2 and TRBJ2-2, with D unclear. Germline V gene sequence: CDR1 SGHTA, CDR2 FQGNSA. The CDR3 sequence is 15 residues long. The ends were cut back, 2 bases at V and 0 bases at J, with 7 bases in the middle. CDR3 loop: CASSLRGPNTGELFF. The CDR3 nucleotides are TGTGCCAGCAGCTTACGCGGCCCGAACACCGGGGAGCTGTTTTTT.

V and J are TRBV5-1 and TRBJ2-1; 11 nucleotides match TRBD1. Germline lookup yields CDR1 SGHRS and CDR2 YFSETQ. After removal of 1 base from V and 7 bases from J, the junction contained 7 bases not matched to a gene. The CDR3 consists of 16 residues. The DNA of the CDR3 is TGCGCCAGCAGCTTGTCCCCGGACAGGGGGCTGAATGAGCAGTTCTTC. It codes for CASSLSPDRGLNEQFF.

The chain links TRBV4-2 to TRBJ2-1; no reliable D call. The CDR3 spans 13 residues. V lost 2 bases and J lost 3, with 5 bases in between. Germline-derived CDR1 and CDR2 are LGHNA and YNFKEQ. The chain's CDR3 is CASSQWLYNEQFF. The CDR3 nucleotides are TGTGCCAGCAGCCAATGGCTCTACAATGAGCAGTTCTTC.